Below are 5 T cell receptor beta chains sequenced from a single sample in a study of blood T cells in healthy people across ages. The second PCR ran roughly 6 to 11 cycles with a sample-barcoded 5' primer and J-beta primers. TCRdb re-called the 5' RACE reads with MiXCR, one entry per CDR3 protein. In the table there are about 1 million distinct CDR3 sequences, around 43% of which are singletons. The sequencing input was blood. Receptors were obtained from an older woman in good health.

This clonotype was observed at least ten times. V and J are TRBV19 and TRBJ2-7; TRBD1 matches at 7 bases. Per germline, CDR1 LNHDA and CDR2 SQIVND (reference sequence). CDR3 length: 15 amino acids. The junction had 9 bases not matched to a gene; V was cut back by 5 bases and J by 2 bases. In DNA form, the CDR3 reads TGTGCCAGTAGTCCTATCCGGGACAGACCCTACGAGCAGTACTTC. It yields the protein CASSPIRDRPYEQYF.

The rearrangement links TRBV11-2 to TRBJ2-1; 14 bases align to TRBD2. The CDR3 loop spans 14 amino acids. Germline V gene lookup returns CDR1 SGHAT and CDR2 FQNNGV. After removal of 8 bases from V and 15 bases from J, the junction contained 12 bases not matched to a gene. CDR3 DNA sequence: TGTGCCAGCTCCGGGACTAGCGGGAGTAGTAGTAGGTTCTTC. This translates into CASSGTSGSSSRFF.

The gene calls are TRBV20-1 and TRBJ1-6; a weak D match, TRBD1 (6 bases). V dropped 2 bases and J dropped 6 bases, with 14 bases sitting between them. Germline values: CDR1 DFQATT, CDR2 SNEGSKA (reference sequence). The CDR3 runs 15 residues. CDR3 sequence (DNA): TGCAGTGCTAGACCGCAACAGGGAACTAATTCACCCCTCCACTTT. Its protein is CSARPQQGTNSPLHF.

This sequence joins TRBV10-3 and TRBJ1-4, with 10 positions matching TRBD1. Germline-derived CDR1 and CDR2 are ENHRY and SYGVKD. The J segment lost 5 bases and the V segment lost 2 bases, leaving 5 bases of the junction unmatched. This CDR3 comprises 16 residues. The CDR3 region is CAISETPGQGNEKLFF. CDR3 coding DNA: TGTGCCATCAGTGAGACCCCGGGACAGGGGAATGAAAAACTGTTTTTT.

The chain uses TRBV6-5 and TRBJ2-2; 7 nucleotides agree with TRBD2. Unmatched junction bases numbered 3, after V lost 4 bases and J lost 4 bases. Germline V gene lookup returns CDR1 MNHEY and CDR2 SVGAGI. The CDR3 spans 14 residues. Here the CDR3 reads CASSSRTSTGELFF. In DNA, the CDR3 is TGTGCCAGCAGTTCAAGGACTAGCACCGGGGAGCTGTTTTTT.